This T cell receptor (beta chain) was documented in a study of T cell repertoires in ileal Crohn's disease (dated by TCRdb to the late 2010s). Describing the broader study: At the time of surgery, roughly 35% of patients were active smokers, and the median duration of disease was 6.5 to 8 years. A prospective multicentre cohort supplied the roughly 57 Crohn's disease patients whose TCR repertoires were analysed. The study ran alongside a multicentre cohort designed to identify predictors of early endoscopic recurrence after ileocolonic resection. A total of 170 or so mucosal samples from around 60 patients were sequenced, with samples obtained at several locations on the surgical specimen and at postoperative endoscopy. Endoscopic postoperative recurrence was defined as a Rutgeerts score above i0. About half of the patients received postoperative therapy: fewer than 12 received thiopurines and 18 received anti-TNF agents. Every patient underwent surgery because of a complication, which was stricturing disease in about 60% and penetrating disease in 39%.

Note on this clone: The clone's antigen remains unknown. No quality values exist for individual bases; no much larger clone is one base distant.

For commercial TCRB immunosequencing, five hundred nanograms of biopsy DNA were submitted for each sample. Adaptive Biotechnology amplified CDR3 regions from genomic DNA with a two-step multiplex PCR that controlled for amplification bias. Primers covering every V and J gene segment were used in the first PCR, while barcodes and Illumina adapters were added in the second PCR. An Illumina instrument was used to sequence the CDR3 libraries. The source study handled its data this way. The analysis used both the pipelines supplied by the vendor and custom analysis of the raw data in R/Bioconductor with R version 3.3.0. Clonality, which ranges from 0 to 1, was calculated as the inverse of the normalised Shannon entropy across all productive clones. High-frequency clones were defined as the share of the repertoire taken up by the top 100 clones, keeping only clones that passed a 95% confidence test. Repertoire diversity was measured with the Simpson index, and overlap between samples was measured with the Morisita-Horn index. The clones in this table, taken by TCRdb from immuneACCESS, are in-frame only. Not every clone is retained; where verified, under half of the shortfall comes from an unresolved V gene, and the cause of the rest is unknown. V and J calls and clone size come straight from that table; D and trimming were deduced from the DNA. The sample contains roughly 13,000 clones, nearly 85% of them found a single time. The ten largest clones add up to roughly 6.3% of the sample.

V and J lose 4 bases and 7 bases, and a span of 17 bases separates them. The CDR3 spans 14 residues, from the cysteine through the phenylalanine. Just the 42-base CDR3 DNA is kept, in frame starting at base 1. CDR1 and CDR2, per the germline V gene, are SGHAT and FQNNGV. Adults with ileal or ileocolonic Crohn's disease for whom ileocolonic resection was indicated were considered eligible. Before DNA extraction, whole ileal mucosal biopsies were kept frozen at -80 degrees C. Genomic DNA was isolated from frozen whole biopsies using a TRizol-based method, and the DNA was quantified with a NanoDrop 2000 spectrophotometer. Results and caveats for the whole study, not just this receptor: Patients who were active smokers at surgery had a significantly higher proportion of clonal expansions than non-smokers (roughly 27% vs 19%, p=0.02). More high-frequency clones were carried by sorted CD8 T cells than by CD4 T cells, suggesting that mucosal expansions were mainly CD8. Higher percentages of high-frequency clones at the time of surgery were linked to endoscopic recurrence, and every patient with clonality above 26.8% (18/57) had recurrence. Only a subgroup of patients, of unstated size, had mucosal CD4 and CD8 T cells sorted and sequenced.

The sequence joins TRBV11-2 to TRBJ2-7, with a tentative D gene TRBD2 over 5 matching bases. This TCR was recovered from an adult with Crohn's disease. What was sequenced was ileal tissue. For the CDR3, the sequence is CASSSWPSPGEQYF. The nucleotides are TGTGCCAGCAGCTCCTGGCCCTCACCGGGGGAGCAGTACTTC.